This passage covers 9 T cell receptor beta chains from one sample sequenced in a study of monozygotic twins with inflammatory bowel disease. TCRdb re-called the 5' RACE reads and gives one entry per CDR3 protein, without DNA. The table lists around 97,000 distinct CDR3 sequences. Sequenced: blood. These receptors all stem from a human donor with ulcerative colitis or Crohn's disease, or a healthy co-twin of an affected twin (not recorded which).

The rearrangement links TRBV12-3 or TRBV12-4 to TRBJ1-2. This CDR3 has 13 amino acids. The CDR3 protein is CASSLVPNYGYTF.

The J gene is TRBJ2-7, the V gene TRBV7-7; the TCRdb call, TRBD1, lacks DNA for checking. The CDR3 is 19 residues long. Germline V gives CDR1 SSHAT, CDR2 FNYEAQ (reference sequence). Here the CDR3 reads CASSSHPHIGQGARYEQYF.

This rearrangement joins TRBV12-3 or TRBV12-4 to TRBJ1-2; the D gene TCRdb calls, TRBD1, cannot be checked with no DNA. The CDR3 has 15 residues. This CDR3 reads CASSLGTAQLEGYTF.

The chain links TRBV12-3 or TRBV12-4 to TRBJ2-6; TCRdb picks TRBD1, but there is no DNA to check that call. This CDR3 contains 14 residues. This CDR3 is CASTTGGGADVLTF.

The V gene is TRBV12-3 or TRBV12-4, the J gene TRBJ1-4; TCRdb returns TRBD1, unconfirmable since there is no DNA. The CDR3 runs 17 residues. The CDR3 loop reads CASSPNRVGVSVEKLFF.

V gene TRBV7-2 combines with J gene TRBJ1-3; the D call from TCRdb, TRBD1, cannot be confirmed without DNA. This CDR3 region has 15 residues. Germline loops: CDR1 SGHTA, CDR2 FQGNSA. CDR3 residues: CASSPYRTAGNTIYF.

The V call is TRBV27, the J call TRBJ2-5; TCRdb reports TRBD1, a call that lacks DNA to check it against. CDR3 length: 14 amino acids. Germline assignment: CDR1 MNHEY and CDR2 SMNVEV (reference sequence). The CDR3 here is CASRGRGVAETQYF.

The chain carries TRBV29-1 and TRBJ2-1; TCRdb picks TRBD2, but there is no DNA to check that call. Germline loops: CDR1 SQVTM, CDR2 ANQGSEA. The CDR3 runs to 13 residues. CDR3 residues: CSVVTTLGNEQFF.

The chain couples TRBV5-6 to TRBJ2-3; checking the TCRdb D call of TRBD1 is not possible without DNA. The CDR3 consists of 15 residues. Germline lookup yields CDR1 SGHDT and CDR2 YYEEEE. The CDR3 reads CASSWGTGFTDTQYF.